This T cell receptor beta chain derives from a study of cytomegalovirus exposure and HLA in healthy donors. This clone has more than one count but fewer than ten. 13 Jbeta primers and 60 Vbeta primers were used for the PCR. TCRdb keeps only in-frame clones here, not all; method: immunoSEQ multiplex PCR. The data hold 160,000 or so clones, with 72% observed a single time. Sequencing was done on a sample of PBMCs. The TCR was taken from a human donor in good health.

CDR3 in DNA: TGTGCCAGCAGTCGTGTGGGGGGGCCCGCTAGCACAGATACGCAGTATTTT. This translates into CASSRVGGPASTDTQYF. V and J are TRBV7-9 and TRBJ2-3; perhaps TRBD2 as D (7 bases). CDR1 SEHNR and CDR2 FQNEAQ come from the germline V gene (reference sequence). The CDR3 is 17 residues long. V was clipped by 6 bases and J by 0 bases, with 19 bases between them.